This TCR beta chain was identified during a study of T cells in Graves' hyperthyroidism and ophthalmopathy. Background on the study: Initial diagnosis, before any treatment, was when peripheral blood was collected. General study points: In blood, most of the thyroid clonotypes expanded above 0.001 were also present.

This clonotype was picked up many times. The antigen is unknown. Per the germline V gene, CDR1 is DFQATT and CDR2 is SNEGSKA (reference sequence). This CDR3 has 12 amino acids. The V segment lost 5 bases and the J segment 6 bases; nucleotides outside the gene matches: 7. Amplification of TCR beta CDR3 regions was performed using RNA transcripts as template. HTBI primers were employed in a first-round RT-PCR of the TCR CDR3. One entry per CDR3 protein, called by TCRdb with MiXCR from the multiplex PCR reads. The data hold about 680,000 distinct CDR3 sequences, with over 35% observed a single time. The diagnoses drew upon clinical symptoms, serum thyroxine and TRAb, thyroid ultrasound and orbital computed tomography.

The specimen was blood. The receptor was isolated from a woman aged 40 to 50 with Graves' hyperthyroidism. This chain connects TRBV20-1 to TRBJ2-7; TRBD1 matches at 7 bases. CDR3 in amino acids: CSAAKTGVEQYF. DNA of the CDR3: TGCAGTGCTGCTAAAACAGGGGTCGAGCAGTACTTC.